Sequencing of this TCR beta chain was carried out in a study of T cell responses to AZD1222 COVID-19 vaccine. Only in-frame clones appear in the TCRdb table, and some are missing; sequencing was by immunoSEQ multiplex PCR. Here the sample spans approximately 140,000 clones, approximately 90% being singletons. Study-wide results and limits: All repertoire sampling was performed exclusively after the peak T cell response. Donors were chiefly white British, with a greater number of females, and clonal diversity was perhaps underestimated.

Germline V gene data show CDR1 as SGDLS and CDR2 as YYNGEE. The V end was cut by 5 bases, the J end by 4 bases, with 6 bases between. The CDR3 runs 11 residues. Concerning this clone: Antigen unknown.

The J gene is TRBJ1-1, the V gene TRBV9; no clear D gene. The sample in question was peripheral blood, obtained on day 0 of AZD1222 vaccination. This receptor was identified in an adult in good health. The CDR3: CASREGTEAFF. CDR3 in DNA: TGTGCCAGCAGGGAGGGCACTGAAGCTTTCTTT.